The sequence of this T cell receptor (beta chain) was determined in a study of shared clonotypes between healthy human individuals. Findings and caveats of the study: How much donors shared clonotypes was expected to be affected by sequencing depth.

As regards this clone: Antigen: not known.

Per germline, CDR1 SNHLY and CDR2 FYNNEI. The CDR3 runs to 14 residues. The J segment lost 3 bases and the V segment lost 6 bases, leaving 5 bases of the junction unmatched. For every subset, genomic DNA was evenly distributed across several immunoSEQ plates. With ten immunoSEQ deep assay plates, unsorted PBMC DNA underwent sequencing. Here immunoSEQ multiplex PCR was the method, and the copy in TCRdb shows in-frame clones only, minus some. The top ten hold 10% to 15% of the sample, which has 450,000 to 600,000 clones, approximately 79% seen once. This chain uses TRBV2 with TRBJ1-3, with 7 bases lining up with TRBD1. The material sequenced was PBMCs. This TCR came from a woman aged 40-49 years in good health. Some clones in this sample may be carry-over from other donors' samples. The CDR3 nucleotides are TGTGCCAGCAGCTGGACAGGTTATGGAAACACCATATATTTT. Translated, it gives CASSWTGYGNTIYF.